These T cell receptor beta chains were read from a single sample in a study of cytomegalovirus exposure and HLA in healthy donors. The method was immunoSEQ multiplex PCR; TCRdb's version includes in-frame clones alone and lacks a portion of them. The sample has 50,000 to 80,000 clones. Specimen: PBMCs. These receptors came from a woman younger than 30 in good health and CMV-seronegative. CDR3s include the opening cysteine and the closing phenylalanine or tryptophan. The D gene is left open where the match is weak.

CDR3 DNA: TGTGCCAGCAGCCCCGGGACTTGGGAGACCCAGTACTTC
CDR3 protein: CASSPGTWETQYF
V gene: TRBV13
J gene: TRBJ2-5
D gene: -

CDR3 DNA: TGCGCCAGCACCCCGCGGTTAGCTCTAGCCAAAAACATTCAGTACTTC
CDR3 protein: CASTPRLALAKNIQYF
V gene: TRBV4-1
J gene: TRBJ2-4
D gene: -

CDR3 DNA: TGTGCCAGCAGCCAAGATCGTCAGACCCAGTACTTC
CDR3 protein: CASSQDRQTQYF
V gene: TRBV4-2
J gene: TRBJ2-5
D gene: -

CDR3 DNA: TGTGCCAGCAGCGTGGGACAGGGAGATGGCTACACCTTC
CDR3 protein: CASSVGQGDGYTF
V gene: TRBV7-9
J gene: TRBJ1-2
D gene: TRBD1

CDR3 DNA: TGCGCCAGCAGCAACCAGGGTAGTTCTTTAGCTTTCTTT
CDR3 protein: CASSNQGSSLAFF
V gene: TRBV5-1
J gene: TRBJ1-1
D gene: -

CDR3 DNA: TGTGCCAGCAAAGGGCAAGCGGGAGGGCCGTCCGAGCAGTACTTC
CDR3 protein: CASKGQAGGPSEQYF
V gene: TRBV6-5
J gene: TRBJ2-7
D gene: TRBD2

CDR3 DNA: TGTGCCAGCAGCTTGGATCAGGGGGCAATTGAAGCTTTCTTT
CDR3 protein: CASSLDQGAIEAFF
V gene: TRBV5-4
J gene: TRBJ1-1
D gene: TRBD1

CDR3 DNA: TGTGCCATCAGGGGGGGGCTTGAAGAAGGACAGCCCCAGCATTTT
CDR3 protein: CAIRGGLEEGQPQHF
V gene: TRBV10-3
J gene: TRBJ1-5
D gene: -

CDR3 DNA: TGCAGTGCTAGAGAAGAAGTGGGGCCAAGCTTT
CDR3 protein: CSAREEVGPSF
V gene: TRBV20-1
J gene: TRBJ1-1
D gene: -

CDR3 DNA: TGTGCCAGCAGCTTCCAGGGTACGGCCAATGAGCAGTTCTTC
CDR3 protein: CASSFQGTANEQFF
V gene: TRBV7-2
J gene: TRBJ2-1
D gene: -

CDR3 DNA: TGTGCCACCAGCTCCCAGGGGGACAGGGACATTCAGTACTTC
CDR3 protein: CATSSQGDRDIQYF
V gene: TRBV15
J gene: TRBJ2-4
D gene: TRBD1

CDR3 DNA: TGCGCCAGCAGCCAAGAGGGGGCGGGAGCGGCAGATACGCAGTATTTT
CDR3 protein: CASSQEGAGAADTQYF
V gene: TRBV4-1
J gene: TRBJ2-3
D gene: -

CDR3 DNA: TGTGCCTGGAGTGTAGCTGAGTGGGACAGGGGGTACGGGACCCAGTACTTC
CDR3 protein: CAWSVAEWDRGYGTQYF
V gene: TRBV30
J gene: TRBJ2-5
D gene: TRBD1

CDR3 DNA: TGCGCCAGCAGCTTTACAGGGGGGGGATATGGCTACACCTTC
CDR3 protein: CASSFTGGGYGYTF
V gene: TRBV5-1
J gene: TRBJ1-2
D gene: TRBD1

CDR3 DNA: TGTGCCAGCAGCCAAGGGGGCAGATCTGAAGCTTTCTTT
CDR3 protein: CASSQGGRSEAFF
V gene: TRBV14
J gene: TRBJ1-1
D gene: -

CDR3 DNA: TGTGCCTGGAGCCCCGGGGTCCTCACCGGGGAGCTGTTTTTT
CDR3 protein: CAWSPGVLTGELFF
V gene: TRBV30
J gene: TRBJ2-2
D gene: -

CDR3 DNA: TGTGCCAGCAGCCCGGGGAGCCAGCCCCAGCATTTT
CDR3 protein: CASSPGSQPQHF
V gene: TRBV5-8
J gene: TRBJ1-5
D gene: -

CDR3 DNA: TGTGCCAGCAGTGAATCGGGACTAGCGGGCCTGCTCGCCTACGAGCAGTACTTC
CDR3 protein: CASSESGLAGLLAYEQYF
V gene: TRBV25-1
J gene: TRBJ2-7
D gene: TRBD2

CDR3 DNA: TGTGCCAGCTCCCCAAAGACTAGCGCCTACGAGCAGTACTTC
CDR3 protein: CASSPKTSAYEQYF
V gene: TRBV18
J gene: TRBJ2-7
D gene: TRBD2

CDR3 DNA: TGTGCCAGCAGCCCCCGGGACAGGGGGACTTATGGCTACACCTTC
CDR3 protein: CASSPRDRGTYGYTF
V gene: TRBV4-2
J gene: TRBJ1-2
D gene: TRBD1

CDR3 DNA: TGTGCCAGCAGCTCTGCCGGGGACGAGCAGTACTTC
CDR3 protein: CASSSAGDEQYF
V gene: TRBV7-9
J gene: TRBJ2-7
D gene: -

CDR3 DNA: TGCAGCGTTGAAAAACAGGCCCCCTACGAGCAGTACTTC
CDR3 protein: CSVEKQAPYEQYF
V gene: TRBV29-1
J gene: TRBJ2-7
D gene: -

CDR3 DNA: TGCGCCAGCAGCTATGTGGTTGGGCCCACAGATACGCAGTATTTT
CDR3 protein: CASSYVVGPTDTQYF
V gene: TRBV5-1
J gene: TRBJ2-3
D gene: -

CDR3 DNA: TGCGCCAGCAGCTTGGAGGGACACGCTAATTCACCCCTCCACTTT
CDR3 protein: CASSLEGHANSPLHF
V gene: TRBV5-1
J gene: TRBJ1-6
D gene: -

CDR3 DNA: TGTGCCAGCAGTGGGGCCCGGACATTCCACGAGCAGTACTTC
CDR3 protein: CASSGARTFHEQYF
V gene: TRBV27
J gene: TRBJ2-7
D gene: -

CDR3 DNA: TGTGCCAGTAGTACCGGGACAGGAGTGAGGGAGACCCAGTACTTC
CDR3 protein: CASSTGTGVRETQYF
V gene: TRBV19
J gene: TRBJ2-5
D gene: TRBD1

CDR3 DNA: TGTGCCAGCAGTGAAAGGACAGAGAATCAGCCCCAGCATTTT
CDR3 protein: CASSERTENQPQHF
V gene: TRBV6-1
J gene: TRBJ1-5
D gene: -

CDR3 DNA: TGTGCCAGCAGTGAAGCGGGGGGTCGCTCTGGAAACACCATATATTTT
CDR3 protein: CASSEAGGRSGNTIYF
V gene: TRBV6-1
J gene: TRBJ1-3
D gene: -

CDR3 DNA: TGTGCCAGCTCACCGGCAGGGGAAGCTTTCTTT
CDR3 protein: CASSPAGEAFF
V gene: TRBV18
J gene: TRBJ1-1
D gene: -

CDR3 DNA: TGTGCCAGCAGCTTAGCTCGGGCAGATACGCAGTATTTT
CDR3 protein: CASSLARADTQYF
V gene: TRBV7-8
J gene: TRBJ2-3
D gene: -

CDR3 DNA: TGTGCCAGCAGCTTAGGAAGCAGGGGAAGGGACACTGAAGATTTCTTT
CDR3 protein: CASSLGSRGRDTEDFF
V gene: TRBV7-8
J gene: TRBJ1-1
D gene: -

CDR3 DNA: TGTGCCAGCTCGACCTCTAGCGGGGGGGCGGATACGCAGTATTTT
CDR3 protein: CASSTSSGGADTQYF
V gene: TRBV6-5
J gene: TRBJ2-3
D gene: TRBD2

CDR3 DNA: TGCGCCAGCAGCCCAGGGGGCGGGACCTACAATGAGCAGTTCTTC
CDR3 protein: CASSPGGGTYNEQFF
V gene: TRBV4-1
J gene: TRBJ2-1
D gene: TRBD1

CDR3 DNA: TGTGCCAGCTCCTATGGGGGCGAGGGCACAGATACGCAGTATTTT
CDR3 protein: CASSYGGEGTDTQYF
V gene: TRBV6-4
J gene: TRBJ2-3
D gene: -

CDR3 DNA: TGCAGCGTTGACTCGGAGCGGGGGGGCTTCCCAGAGACCCAGTACTTC
CDR3 protein: CSVDSERGGFPETQYF
V gene: TRBV29-1
J gene: TRBJ2-5
D gene: TRBD2

CDR3 DNA: TGTGCCAGCAGCTTATCGGTCTCCTACAATGAGCAGTTCTTC
CDR3 protein: CASSLSVSYNEQFF
V gene: TRBV7-9
J gene: TRBJ2-1
D gene: -

CDR3 DNA: TGTGCCAGCAGCTTAGGGCAGGGGCTAGAGACCCAGTACTTC
CDR3 protein: CASSLGQGLETQYF
V gene: TRBV11-2
J gene: TRBJ2-5
D gene: -

CDR3 DNA: TGTGCCAGCAAGCCTAGTGTAGCGGGAGAGCGGGATACGCAGTATTTT
CDR3 protein: CASKPSVAGERDTQYF
V gene: TRBV5-6
J gene: TRBJ2-3
D gene: TRBD2

CDR3 DNA: TGTGCCGGGGGACAGGGCGGATATGGCTACACCTTC
CDR3 protein: CAGGQGGYGYTF
V gene: TRBV6-1
J gene: TRBJ1-2
D gene: TRBD1

CDR3 DNA: TGTGCCAGCAGTTCCCAGGAACCCTACGAGCAGTACTTC
CDR3 protein: CASSSQEPYEQYF
V gene: TRBV28
J gene: TRBJ2-7
D gene: -

CDR3 DNA: TGTGCCAGCAGCTTGGGAGGAGACAGAACCCCCGGAAACTTC
CDR3 protein: CASSLGGDRTPGNF
V gene: TRBV5-6
J gene: TRBJ2-7
D gene: -

CDR3 DNA: TGTGCCAGCAGCCCCTCGGGGACAGGGGACTATGGCTACACCTTC
CDR3 protein: CASSPSGTGDYGYTF
V gene: TRBV9
J gene: TRBJ1-2
D gene: TRBD1

CDR3 DNA: TGCAGCGTTGAAAGCGGGGAAACCAATGAGCAGTTCTTC
CDR3 protein: CSVESGETNEQFF
V gene: TRBV29-1
J gene: TRBJ2-1
D gene: TRBD2

CDR3 DNA: TGTGCCAGCAGCTCGGGACTAGCGGCCTACGAGCAGTACTTC
CDR3 protein: CASSSGLAAYEQYF
V gene: TRBV13
J gene: TRBJ2-7
D gene: TRBD2

CDR3 DNA: TGTGCCAGCAGCTTGACCCGGGACAGGGGTTTGTTCACTGAAGCTTTCTTT
CDR3 protein: CASSLTRDRGLFTEAFF
V gene: TRBV5-6
J gene: TRBJ1-1
D gene: TRBD1

CDR3 DNA: TGTGCCAGCAGTCGTCTCAGCGGTGAGCAGTTCTTC
CDR3 protein: CASSRLSGEQFF
V gene: TRBV5-5
J gene: TRBJ2-1
D gene: -

CDR3 DNA: TGTGCCAGCAGTTACTCGCCAGGGTCTGGAAACACCATATATTTT
CDR3 protein: CASSYSPGSGNTIYF
V gene: TRBV6-5
J gene: TRBJ1-3
D gene: -

CDR3 DNA: TGTGCCAGTACCTTGGGGACAGGGGGGAATCAGCCCCAGCATTTT
CDR3 protein: CASTLGTGGNQPQHF
V gene: TRBV19
J gene: TRBJ1-5
D gene: TRBD1

CDR3 DNA: TGTGCCAGCGGAGTGTATGGTGATGAAGCTTTCTTT
CDR3 protein: CASGVYGDEAFF
V gene: TRBV27
J gene: TRBJ1-1
D gene: -

CDR3 DNA: TGTGCCAGCAGCCAAACAGGGGGCCGCTCCGGGGAGCTGTTTTTT
CDR3 protein: CASSQTGGRSGELFF
V gene: TRBV7-9
J gene: TRBJ2-2
D gene: TRBD1

CDR3 DNA: TGTGCCAGTAGTATAGCCGGTCGGTTTAAATTGAACACTGAAGCTTTCTTT
CDR3 protein: CASSIAGRFKLNTEAFF
V gene: TRBV19
J gene: TRBJ1-1
D gene: -

CDR3 DNA: TGTGCCAGCTCACCCCTGCCGGGGGAGAGGGTTGGCTACACCTTC
CDR3 protein: CASSPLPGERVGYTF
V gene: TRBV18
J gene: TRBJ1-2
D gene: -

CDR3 DNA: TGTGCCAGCGGACGGAGGGAGCTCTTAAACTATGGCTACACCTTC
CDR3 protein: CASGRRELLNYGYTF
V gene: TRBV28
J gene: TRBJ1-2
D gene: -

CDR3 DNA: TGTGCCAGCCCGGACAGCTCCTACGAGCAGTACTTC
CDR3 protein: CASPDSSYEQYF
V gene: TRBV25-1
J gene: TRBJ2-7
D gene: -

CDR3 DNA: TGTGCCAGCAGAGTGACACCGATGAGCACAGATACGCAGTATTTT
CDR3 protein: CASRVTPMSTDTQYF
V gene: TRBV2
J gene: TRBJ2-3
D gene: -

CDR3 DNA: TGCGCCAGCAGCCAAGGATCAGGGGCGGGTTGGGAGACCCAGTACTTC
CDR3 protein: CASSQGSGAGWETQYF
V gene: TRBV4-1
J gene: TRBJ2-5
D gene: -

CDR3 DNA: TGTGCCAGCAGTGAAGGGCAGGCCCACGGCTACACCTTC
CDR3 protein: CASSEGQAHGYTF
V gene: TRBV6-1
J gene: TRBJ1-2
D gene: -

CDR3 DNA: TGCAGCGTCGAGGCCCTAGACGGAGCTTTCTTT
CDR3 protein: CSVEALDGAFF
V gene: TRBV29-1
J gene: TRBJ1-1
D gene: -